The 14 T cell receptor beta chains given below trace back to one sample, sequenced in a study of type 1 and type 2 diabetes patients. Amplification started from genomic DNA. Multiplex PCR with 30 forward and 13 reverse primers amplified the TCR beta CDR3. TCRdb recomputed calls from the multiplex PCR reads with MiXCR, one row per CDR3 protein. Of 250,000 or so distinct CDR3 sequences listed, around 47% are singletons. The sequenced sample consisted of peripheral blood mononuclear cells (PBMCs). These receptors originate from a young man with type 2 diabetes.

This clonotype was counted only a few times. The V gene is TRBV19, the J gene TRBJ2-1; D ambiguous. The CDR3 covers 15 residues. Trimming shortened V by 2 bases and J by 0 bases, and 8 bases separated the two germline ends. The germline CDR1 and CDR2 sequences are LNHDA and SQIVND (reference sequence). CDR3 sequence (DNA): TGTGCCAGTAGTATATCGTCGAACTCCTACAATGAGCAGTTCTTC. It codes for CASSISSNSYNEQFF.

The chain combines TRBV7-8 with TRBJ2-5, with 9 bases identical to TRBD2. In germline, CDR1 is SGHVS, CDR2 FQNEAQ. V lost 1 base to trimming and J lost 0 bases; unmatched junction nucleotides: 3. The CDR3 totals 16 residues. The CDR3 DNA sequence: TGTGCCAGCAGCTTAGTGGTAGCGGGAGACCAAGAGACCCAGTACTTC. This translates into CASSLVVAGDQETQYF.

The J gene is TRBJ2-1, the V gene TRBV20-1, with 8 bases lining up with TRBD2. The CDR3 has 12 amino acids. V was pared by 1 base and J by 10 bases, with 3 bases of the junction left unmatched. Germline V gene data show CDR1 as DFQATT and CDR2 as SNEGSKA (reference sequence). In DNA, the CDR3 is TGCAGTGCTAGAGTCAGGACTAGCGAGCAGTTCTTC. Residues: CSARVRTSEQFF.

This clonotype was seen many times. V usage is TRBV25-1 and J usage is TRBJ1-6, with D maybe TRBD1 (6 bases). This CDR3 spans 15 amino acids. V was pared by 5 bases and J by 6 bases, with 14 bases between. CDR1 is MGHDK and CDR2 is SYGVNS in the germline V gene. Written as DNA, the CDR3 is TGTGCCAGCAGTTTTCACAGGGCTGGTAATTCACCCCTCCACTTT. Amino acids: CASSFHRAGNSPLHF.

Concerning this clonotype itself: At one end, the junction sequence differs from germline, possibly due to a read error. The chain couples TRBV10-3 to TRBJ2-3, with D hard to call. This CDR3 contains 11 residues. Germline V gives CDR1 ENHRY, CDR2 SYGVKD. The CDR3 DNA follows: TGTGCCAGCAGTGAAGGCCGGTTCCCTCGGTGG. It codes for CASSEGRFPRW.

This rearrangement joins TRBV7-6 to TRBJ2-7; D gene ambiguous. The J call may be incorrect, as the DNA end agrees better with TRBJ1-2. The CDR3 extends over 15 amino acids. From germline, CDR1 is SGHVS and CDR2 FNYEAQ. CDR3 sequence reads: CASSSMTVEARGYTF. The CDR3 DNA reads TGTGCCAGCAGCTCTATGACTGTCGAGGCACGTGGCTACACCTTC.

The V call is TRBV7-4, the J call TRBJ1-6; 11 bases line up with TRBD1. Germline values: CDR1 SGHVT, CDR2 SQSDAQ. V lost 7 bases, J lost 7 bases, and 3 bases stayed unmatched. The CDR3 is made up of 14 amino acids. CDR3 protein: CASNRDRGNSPLHF. The CDR3, as DNA: TGTGCCAGCAACCGGGACAGGGGGAATTCACCCCTCCACTTT.

In its sample, this clonotype was seen many times. The chain recombines TRBV7-9 with TRBJ2-7; D not certain. The ends were cut back, 3 bases at V and 5 bases at J, with 8 bases in the middle. The CDR3 runs 12 residues. Per germline, CDR1 SEHNR and CDR2 FQNEAQ (reference sequence). The CDR3 DNA reads as TGTGCCAGCAGCTTCGACTCTGACGAGCAGTACTTC. Its protein is CASSFDSDEQYF. Using reference TRBV7-9 and TRBJ2-7 for the parts outside the CDR3, the full variable domain is DTGVSQNPRHKITKRGQNVTFRCDPISEHNRLYWYRQTLGQGPEFLTYFQNEAQLEKSRLLSDRFSAERPKGSFSTLEIQRTEQGDSAMYLCASSFDSDEQYFGPGTRLTVT.

This chain joins TRBV19 and TRBJ2-1; possibly TRBD1 for D (7 bases). Trimming shortened V by 3 bases and J by 6 bases, and 12 bases separated the two germline ends. Germline V gives CDR1 LNHDA, CDR2 SQIVND (reference sequence). The CDR3 consists of 14 residues. The CDR3 sequence: CASSILQGGNEQFF. CDR3 DNA sequence: TGTGCCAGTAGTATCTTGCAGGGGGGCAATGAGCAGTTCTTC.

The sample holds many counts of this clonotype. V usage is TRBV7-8 and J usage is TRBJ1-1; D is possibly TRBD1 (5 bases). This CDR3 region has 13 residues. CDR1 is SGHVS, CDR2 FQNEAQ, per germline. The germline V and J ends were trimmed by 3 bases and 1 base, with 6 bases remaining between them. Here the CDR3 DNA reads TGTGCCAGCAGCTTCCAGGGGAACACTGAAGCTTTCTTT. Translation: CASSFQGNTEAFF.

This chain uses TRBV7-2 with TRBJ1-4, with D possibly matching TRBD1 (5 bases). Trimming shortened V by 5 bases and J by 3 bases, and 19 bases separated the two germline ends. CDR1 is SGHTA and CDR2 is FQGNSA in the germline V gene. The CDR3 runs 17 residues. CDR3 bases: TGTGCCAGCAGCCCCCGGGGGGACCCTGCAGCTAATGAAAAACTGTTTTTT. Protein product: CASSPRGDPAANEKLFF.

This clonotype was observed a handful of times. The CDR3 DNA reads TGTGCCAGCAAGGATGGCGGACCGCTTTACAATGAGCAGTTCTTC. It is translated as CASKDGGPLYNEQFF. The V and J genes are TRBV2 and TRBJ2-1; D call uncertain. V was pared by 7 bases and J by 4 bases, with 17 bases between. CDR1 and CDR2 (germline): SNHLY, FYNNEI. This CDR3 is 15 amino acids long.

V is TRBV9 and J is TRBJ1-1; D unresolved. Germline-derived CDR1 and CDR2 are SGDLS and YYNGEE. With 0 bases removed from V and 1 base from J, the gap between germline ends came to 7 bases. This CDR3 is built from 14 residues. The CDR3 region has the DNA TGTGCCAGCAGCGTAGGACTAGAGAACACTGAAGCTTTCTTT. Protein: CASSVGLENTEAFF.

The rearrangement links TRBV12-3 or TRBV12-4 to TRBJ1-1; tentative D call: TRBD1 (6 bases). V was clipped by 7 bases and J by 7 bases, with 16 bases between them. The CDR3 contains 13 residues. CDR3 in amino acids: CASTNRVLGEAFF. DNA for the CDR3: TGTGCCAGCACCAACAGGGTACTCGGTGAAGCTTTCTTT.